These 22 T cell receptor beta chains were sequenced from one sample in a study of blood T cell repertoires in COVID-19. Method: immunoSEQ multiplex PCR; TCRdb's copy keeps in-frame clones and lacks some. The sample lists roughly 92,000 clones; around 90% were seen once. The sample comprised peripheral blood. Every receptor here comes from a woman aged 80 or over with active or convalescent COVID-19.

The J gene is TRBJ2-7, the V gene TRBV28; 10 nucleotides line up with TRBD1. Looked up from germline, CDR1 is MDHEN and CDR2 is SYDVKM. This CDR3 spans 16 amino acids. Trimming at V came to 6 bases and at J to 2 bases, leaving 10 bases not matched to a gene. The CDR3 nucleotides read TGTGCCAGCAGCTCACCGCCGGGACAGGGGCCCTACGAGCAGTACTTC. Amino acid sequence: CASSSPPGQGPYEQYF.

The gene calls are TRBV19 and TRBJ1-5, with TRBD1 matching 8 bases. Germline V gives CDR1 LNHDA, CDR2 SQIVND (reference sequence). Unmatched junction bases numbered 11, after V lost 7 bases and J lost 0 bases. The CDR3 extends over 17 amino acids. CDR3 DNA: TGTGCCAGTACCGGGGCAGGGGGCTTCTATAGCAATCAGCCCCAGCATTTT. This codes for CASTGAGGFYSNQPQHF.

The chain joins TRBV5-4 to TRBJ1-2, with 8 positions matching TRBD1. There are 15 residues in the CDR3. Unmatched junction bases numbered 4, after V lost 3 bases and J lost 0 bases. Germline assignment: CDR1 SGHNT and CDR2 YYREEE (reference sequence). CDR3: CASSSWTGTNYGYTF. The CDR3 DNA follows: TGTGCCAGCAGCTCCTGGACAGGGACTAACTATGGCTACACCTTC.

This clone showed up just a few times. V usage is TRBV3-1 (or the pseudogene TRBV3-2) and J usage is TRBJ1-1; D unclear. This CDR3 contains 15 residues. V lost 3 bases, J lost 0 bases, and 11 bases lay in between. The germline V gene encodes CDR1 LGHDT and CDR2 YNNKEL (reference sequence). CDR3 in DNA: TGTGCCAGCAGCCACCAAGGGAGGGTGAACACTGAAGCTTTCTTT. Its translation is CASSHQGRVNTEAFF.

This clone came up once. The rearrangement joins TRBV7-2 to TRBJ2-4; the match to TRBD1 covers 9 bases. Germline assignment: CDR1 SGHTA and CDR2 FQGNSA. The CDR3 has 14 residues. The V segment lost 5 bases and the J segment 6 bases; nucleotides outside the gene matches: 5. The CDR3 loop reads CASSPPDRGNIQYF. The CDR3 DNA reads TGTGCCAGCAGCCCCCCGGACAGGGGAAACATTCAGTACTTC.

The chain links TRBV27 to TRBJ1-4; 7 nucleotides match TRBD1. J lost 8 bases, V lost 7 bases, and 13 bases had no gene match. CDR3 size: 15 residues. Germline CDR1 and CDR2: MNHEY and SMNVEV (reference sequence). CDR3 DNA: TGTGCCAGCAAGAGACAGGGAGGAGATGGGGAAAAACTGTTTTTT. It codes for CASKRQGGDGEKLFF.

This clone has just one count. This chain uses TRBV2 with TRBJ2-5, with 9 bases identical to TRBD1. The CDR3 is 15 amino acids. V lost 7 bases to trimming and J lost 1 base; unmatched junction nucleotides: 7. The germline V gene encodes CDR1 SNHLY and CDR2 FYNNEI. The CDR3 spells CASNSPDRGQETQYF. DNA for the CDR3: TGTGCCAGCAACAGTCCGGACAGGGGCCAAGAGACCCAGTACTTC.

The chain links TRBV9 to TRBJ2-7; 11 nucleotides align to TRBD2. The V gene end was trimmed by 0 bases and the J gene end by 2 bases; junction bases not matched to a gene: 1. The CDR3 is made up of 15 amino acids. Germline V gene sequence: CDR1 SGDLS, CDR2 YYNGEE. The CDR3 loop reads CASSVGLAGTYEQYF. CDR3 coding DNA: TGTGCCAGCAGCGTAGGACTAGCGGGGACCTACGAGCAGTACTTC.

This chain connects TRBV29-1 to TRBJ2-5, with 15 bases matching TRBD2. The V and J ends lost 4 bases and 4 bases, in that order; junction bases with no gene match: 4. The CDR3 runs to 15 residues. Germline CDR1 is SQVTM and CDR2 is ANQGSEA. CDR3 in DNA: TGCAGCGTTGGGACTAGCGGGAGGGCCGGAGAGACCCAGTACTTC. Its translation is CSVGTSGRAGETQYF.

The chain is built from TRBV7-2 and TRBJ2-3; D is undetermined. The CDR3 has 13 amino acids. Deletions cut 4 bases from V and 7 bases from J, with 12 bases between. Per germline, CDR1 SGHTA and CDR2 FQGNSA. CDR3 DNA sequence: TGTGCCAGCAGCTCGTACAACAAGAATACGCAGTATTTT. Residues: CASSSYNKNTQYF. The whole variable domain, remainder taken from reference TRBV7-2 and TRBJ2-3, is GAGVSQSPSNKVTEKGKDVELRCDPISGHTALYWYRQSLGQGLEFLIYFQGNSAPDKSGLPSDRFSAERTGGSVSTLTIQRTQQEDSAVYLCASSSYNKNTQYFGPGTRLTVL.

The J gene is TRBJ1-1, the V gene TRBV5-6; D possibly corresponds to TRBD1 (5 bases). There are 16 residues in the CDR3. V dropped 4 bases and J dropped 2 bases, with 18 bases sitting between them. Germline V gene data show CDR1 as SGHDT and CDR2 as YYEEEE. DNA of the CDR3: TGTGCCAGCAGCCCTGTGGGGCAGCAGATAAACACTGAAGCTTTCTTT. Translation gives CASSPVGQQINTEAFF.

This chain uses TRBV7-8 with TRBJ2-7; TRBD1 might be the D (5 bases). The CDR3 is 13 residues long. Germline CDR1 is SGHVS and CDR2 is FQNEAQ. V was clipped by 1 base and J by 3 bases, with 7 bases between them. The CDR3, as DNA: TGTGCCAGCAGCTTAGGACAGTTCTACGAGCAGTACTTC. It encodes CASSLGQFYEQYF.

The chain has TRBV4-3 and TRBJ2-3, with 7 bases that match TRBD1. J gave up 2 bases and V 4 bases, and 12 bases lay outside the gene matches. In germline, CDR1 is LGHNA, CDR2 YSLEER. The CDR3 totals 17 residues. The CDR3 is CASSRRIGQDTTDTQYF. CDR3 sequence (DNA): TGCGCCAGCAGCCGCAGAATCGGACAGGACACCACAGATACGCAGTATTTT.

V gene TRBV29-1 combines with J gene TRBJ1-5, with D tentatively TRBD1 (6 bases). V dropped 7 bases and J dropped 5 bases, with 15 bases sitting between them. This CDR3 has 13 amino acids. CDR1 and CDR2 (germline): SQVTM, ANQGSEA. CDR3 loop: CSAQQGVDQPQHF. The DNA for the CDR3 is TGCAGCGCACAACAGGGAGTGGATCAGCCCCAGCATTTT.

The V call is TRBV18, the J call TRBJ1-2; D unresolved. Germline V gives CDR1 KGHSH, CDR2 LQKENI. V lost 2 bases and J 0 bases, leaving 10 bases between the germline ends. CDR3 length: 15 residues. The CDR3 region has the DNA TGTGCCAGCTCACCATTTAACAGCCCTAACTATGGCTACACCTTC. Protein sequence: CASSPFNSPNYGYTF.

The table lists this clone with a count of one. The J gene is TRBJ1-4, the V gene TRBV29-1; D remains ambiguous. Trimming cost V 4 bases and J 0 bases, with 6 bases left between them. CDR3 size: 13 residues. CDR1 SQVTM and CDR2 ANQGSEA come from the germline V gene. The CDR3 nucleotides are TGCAGCGTTGCCTCGGCAACTAATGAAAAACTGTTTTTT. Its translation is CSVASATNEKLFF.

This chain links TRBV11-2 with TRBJ1-1; D is uncertain. The germline CDR1 and CDR2 sequences are SGHAT and FQNNGV. V shed 0 bases and J shed 5 bases, with 7 bases lying between them. The CDR3 length is 13 residues. The CDR3 here is CASSLESTTEAFF. CDR3 bases: TGTGCCAGCAGCTTAGAAAGTACTACTGAAGCTTTCTTT.

The V and J genes are TRBV2 and TRBJ1-2, with 10 bases identical to TRBD1. CDR3 length: 16 residues. V was pared by 7 bases and J by 2 bases, with 10 bases of the junction left unmatched. Germline V lookup: CDR1 SNHLY, CDR2 FYNNEI. The CDR3 nucleotides read TGTGCCAGCAAGAAGACAGGGGGCATCGTAAACTATGGCTACACCTTC. Translating gives CASKKTGGIVNYGYTF. Using reference TRBV2 and TRBJ1-2 for the parts outside the CDR3, the full variable domain is EPEVTQTPSHQVTQMGQEVILRCVPISNHLYFYWYRQILGQKVEFLVSFYNNEISEKSEIFDDQFSVERPDGSNFTLKIRSTKLEDSAMYFCASKKTGGIVNYGYTFGSGTRLTVV.

The chain is built from TRBV3-1 (or the pseudogene TRBV3-2) and TRBJ2-1, with 7 positions matching TRBD1. The germline V gene encodes CDR1 LGHDT and CDR2 YNNKEL (reference sequence). Trimming cost V 0 bases and J 6 bases; bases outside gene matches: 8. The CDR3 loop spans 16 amino acids. CDR3 nucleotide sequence: TGTGCCAGCAGCCAAGATTTGGGGGACAGACTCAATGAGCAGTTCTTC. As protein: CASSQDLGDRLNEQFF.

This chain uses TRBV6-2 or TRBV6-3 with TRBJ2-7, with 13 bases identical to TRBD2. The germline V gene encodes CDR1 MNHEY and CDR2 SVGEGT. The CDR3 is 20 amino acids. The V gene end was trimmed by 5 bases and the J gene end by 3 bases; junction bases not matched to a gene: 19. The CDR3 loop reads CASSNRTGIGLAGAVYEQYF. The DNA for the CDR3 is TGTGCCAGCAGTAACCGGACAGGGATCGGACTAGCGGGAGCGGTCTACGAGCAGTACTTC.

The rearrangement links TRBV5-6 to TRBJ2-7; TRBD2 agrees at 8 bases. Germline V gene data show CDR1 as SGHDT and CDR2 as YYEEEE. With 1 base clipped from V and 2 bases from J, the junction kept 5 bases outside the gene matches. There are 15 residues in the CDR3. As DNA, the CDR3 is TGTGCCAGCAGCTTGCTACGAGCGGGAGCCTACGAGCAGTACTTC. Amino acid sequence: CASSLLRAGAYEQYF.

J is TRBJ2-3 and V is TRBV18, with D hard to call. This CDR3 spans 15 amino acids. The germline V gene has CDR1 KGHSH and CDR2 LQKENI. The V end was cut by 8 bases, the J end by 0 bases, with 15 bases between. CDR3 DNA: TGTGCCAGCCTATCTAAGCCCTTTAGCACAGATACGCAGTATTTT. Its protein product is CASLSKPFSTDTQYF.